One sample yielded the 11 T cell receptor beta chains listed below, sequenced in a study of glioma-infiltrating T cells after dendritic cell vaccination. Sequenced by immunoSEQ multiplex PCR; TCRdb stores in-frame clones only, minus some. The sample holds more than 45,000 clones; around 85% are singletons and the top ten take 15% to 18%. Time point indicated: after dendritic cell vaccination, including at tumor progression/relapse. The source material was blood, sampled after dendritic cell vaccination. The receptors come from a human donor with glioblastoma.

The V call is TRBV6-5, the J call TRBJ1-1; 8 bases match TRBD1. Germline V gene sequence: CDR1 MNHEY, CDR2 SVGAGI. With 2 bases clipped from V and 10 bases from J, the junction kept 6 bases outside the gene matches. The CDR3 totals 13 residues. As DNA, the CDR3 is TGTGCCAGCAGTTACAAGACAGGGGCTATAGCTTTCTTT. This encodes CASSYKTGAIAFF.

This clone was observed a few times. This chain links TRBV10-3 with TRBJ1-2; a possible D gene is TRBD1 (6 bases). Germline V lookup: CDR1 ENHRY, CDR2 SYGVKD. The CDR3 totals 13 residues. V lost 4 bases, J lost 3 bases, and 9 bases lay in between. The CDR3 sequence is CAISGAGDYGYTF. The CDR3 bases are TGTGCCATCAGTGGGGCAGGGGACTATGGCTACACCTTC.

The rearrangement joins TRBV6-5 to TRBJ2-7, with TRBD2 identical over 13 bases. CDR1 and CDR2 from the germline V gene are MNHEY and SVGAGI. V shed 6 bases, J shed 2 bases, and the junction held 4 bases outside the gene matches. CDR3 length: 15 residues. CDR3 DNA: TGTGCCAGCAGGATCGGGACTAGCGGGGCCTACGAGCAGTACTTC. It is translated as CASRIGTSGAYEQYF.

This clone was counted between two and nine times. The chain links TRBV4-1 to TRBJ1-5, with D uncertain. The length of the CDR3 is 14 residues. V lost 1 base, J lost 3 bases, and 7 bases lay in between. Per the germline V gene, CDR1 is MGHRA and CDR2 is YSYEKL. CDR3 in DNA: TGCGCCAGCAGCCAAGCCCAGTTCAATCAGCCCCAGCATTTT. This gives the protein CASSQAQFNQPQHF.

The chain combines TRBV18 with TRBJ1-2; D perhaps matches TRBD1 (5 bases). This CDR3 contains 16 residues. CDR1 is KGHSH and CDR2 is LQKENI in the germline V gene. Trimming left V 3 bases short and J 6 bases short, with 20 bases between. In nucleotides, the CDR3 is TGTGCCAGCTCACCTCCTACCCCGGACAACCCTAATGGCTACACCTTC. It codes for CASSPPTPDNPNGYTF.

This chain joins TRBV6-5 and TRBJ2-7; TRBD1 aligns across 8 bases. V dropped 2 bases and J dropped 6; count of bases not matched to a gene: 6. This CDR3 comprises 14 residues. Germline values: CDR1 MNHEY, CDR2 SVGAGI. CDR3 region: CASSYADRGAEQYF. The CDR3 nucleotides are TGTGCCAGCAGTTACGCAGACAGGGGCGCCGAGCAGTACTTC.

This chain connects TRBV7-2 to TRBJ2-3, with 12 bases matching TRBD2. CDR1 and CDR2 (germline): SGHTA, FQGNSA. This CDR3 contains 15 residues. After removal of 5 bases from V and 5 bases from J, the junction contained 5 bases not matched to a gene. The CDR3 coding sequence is TGTGCCAGCAGCGAAACTAGCGGGGGGAGAGATACGCAGTATTTT. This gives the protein CASSETSGGRDTQYF.

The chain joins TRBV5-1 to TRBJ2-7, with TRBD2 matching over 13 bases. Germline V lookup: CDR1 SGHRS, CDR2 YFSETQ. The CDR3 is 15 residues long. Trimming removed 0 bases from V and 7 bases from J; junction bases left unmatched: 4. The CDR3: CASSLVLAGGDEQYF. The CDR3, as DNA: TGCGCCAGCAGCTTGGTACTAGCGGGGGGGGATGAGCAGTACTTC.

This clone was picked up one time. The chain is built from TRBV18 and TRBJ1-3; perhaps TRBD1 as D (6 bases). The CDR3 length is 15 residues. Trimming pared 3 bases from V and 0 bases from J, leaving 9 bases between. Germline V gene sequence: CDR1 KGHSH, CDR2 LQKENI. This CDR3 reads CASSPGTNSGNTIYF. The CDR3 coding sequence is TGTGCCAGCTCACCTGGGACAAACTCTGGAAACACCATATATTTT.

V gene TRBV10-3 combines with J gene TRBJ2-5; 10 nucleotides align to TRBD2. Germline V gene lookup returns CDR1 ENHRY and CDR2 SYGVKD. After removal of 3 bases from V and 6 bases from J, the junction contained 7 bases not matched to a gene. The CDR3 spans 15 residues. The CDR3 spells CAISESGGAGKTQYF. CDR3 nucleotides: TGTGCCATCAGTGAAAGCGGGGGGGCGGGGAAGACCCAGTACTTC.

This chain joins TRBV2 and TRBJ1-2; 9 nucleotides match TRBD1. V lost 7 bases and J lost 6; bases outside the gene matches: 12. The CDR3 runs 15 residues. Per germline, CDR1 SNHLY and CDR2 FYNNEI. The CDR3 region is CASNQGGTGYHGYTF. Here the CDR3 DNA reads TGTGCCAGCAATCAAGGGGGGACAGGGTACCATGGCTACACCTTC.